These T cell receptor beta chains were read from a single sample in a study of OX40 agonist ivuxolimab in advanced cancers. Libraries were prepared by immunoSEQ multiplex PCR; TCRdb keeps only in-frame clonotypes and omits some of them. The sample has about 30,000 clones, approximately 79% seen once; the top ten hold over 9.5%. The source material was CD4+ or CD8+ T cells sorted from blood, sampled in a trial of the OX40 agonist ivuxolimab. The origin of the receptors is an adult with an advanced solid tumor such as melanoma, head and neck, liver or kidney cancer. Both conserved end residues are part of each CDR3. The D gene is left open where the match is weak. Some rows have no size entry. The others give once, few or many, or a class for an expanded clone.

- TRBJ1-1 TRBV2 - CASSEVENTEAFF TGTGCCAGCAGTGAAGTAGAAAACACTGAAGCTTTCTTT
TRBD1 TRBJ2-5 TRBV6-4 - CARTSQGAKTETQYF TGTGCCAGGACATCTCAGGGGGCTAAGACGGAGACCCAGTACTTC
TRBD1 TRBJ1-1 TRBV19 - CASSITGGYPNTEAFF TGTGCCAGTAGTATTACAGGGGGCTACCCGAACACTGAAGCTTTCTTT
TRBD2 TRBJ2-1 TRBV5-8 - CASSFALGRGSRYNEQFF TGTGCCAGCAGCTTTGCCCTAGGGCGGGGGTCTCGTTACAATGAGCAGTTCTTC
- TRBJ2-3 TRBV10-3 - CAISAALDTDTQYF TGTGCCATCAGTGCGGCCCTTGATACAGATACGCAGTATTTT
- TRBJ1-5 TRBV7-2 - CASSPRGAGLAGNQPQHF TGTGCCAGCAGCCCCCGGGGGGCGGGTCTCGCGGGCAATCAGCCCCAGCATTTT
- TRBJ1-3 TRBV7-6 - CASSLASTSYSGNTIYF TGTGCCAGCAGCTTAGCGTCCACCAGCTACTCTGGAAACACCATATATTTT
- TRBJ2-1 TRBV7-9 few CASTIHGGNHEQFF TGTGCCAGCACCATCCATGGGGGTAACCATGAGCAGTTCTTC
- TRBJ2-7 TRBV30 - CAWSVSLGSSSYEQYF TGTGCCTGGAGTGTAAGTCTGGGGAGTAGCTCCTACGAGCAGTACTTC
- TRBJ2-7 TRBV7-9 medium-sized CASSPPRGEQYF TGTGCCAGCAGCCCTCCGAGGGGTGAGCAGTACTTC